The clone carrying this TCR beta chain was counted at least ten times. The target antigen is unknown. Time point noted: persistent/refractory GD, antithyroid drugs over 5 years with positive TRAb. PBMC RNA was the source of the TCR library. These data come from a study of regulatory T cells in long-lasting Graves disease. Looking at the study overall: The study counted Graves' disease as persistent given over 5 years of antithyroid drugs and positive TSH receptor antibodies.

The V end lost 5 bases, the J end lost 5 bases, and 8 bases lay between the germline ends. The germline V gene has CDR1 KGHSH and CDR2 LQKENI. The CDR3 consists of 12 residues. Study-wide findings and caveats: Persistent disease was characterized by preferential usage of TRBV28, TRBJ1-2 and TRBJ2-5. It is possible that accuracy was reduced by the small size of the sample.

Building the TCR beta libraries relied on iRepertoire HTBI primers, and CDR3 regions underwent Arm-PCR. In the original workflow: Identification across samples found approximately 60 TRBV and around 15 TRBJ segments. TCRdb ran MiXCR on the multiplex PCR reads and lists one entry per CDR3 protein. These V and J calls are TCRdb output, not the study's own analysis. The sample contains about 660,000 distinct CDR3 sequences, approximately 29% of which appear only once. The source material was peripheral blood mononuclear cells (PBMCs), sampled when the disease was refractory, from a patient treated with antithyroid drugs. The chain uses TRBV18 and TRBJ2-3; no clear D gene. This clonotype was obtained from a female donor with Graves disease. CDR3 sequence: CASSTPVDTQYF. The CDR3 DNA reads as TGTGCCAGCTCAACTCCTGTAGATACGCAGTATTTT.